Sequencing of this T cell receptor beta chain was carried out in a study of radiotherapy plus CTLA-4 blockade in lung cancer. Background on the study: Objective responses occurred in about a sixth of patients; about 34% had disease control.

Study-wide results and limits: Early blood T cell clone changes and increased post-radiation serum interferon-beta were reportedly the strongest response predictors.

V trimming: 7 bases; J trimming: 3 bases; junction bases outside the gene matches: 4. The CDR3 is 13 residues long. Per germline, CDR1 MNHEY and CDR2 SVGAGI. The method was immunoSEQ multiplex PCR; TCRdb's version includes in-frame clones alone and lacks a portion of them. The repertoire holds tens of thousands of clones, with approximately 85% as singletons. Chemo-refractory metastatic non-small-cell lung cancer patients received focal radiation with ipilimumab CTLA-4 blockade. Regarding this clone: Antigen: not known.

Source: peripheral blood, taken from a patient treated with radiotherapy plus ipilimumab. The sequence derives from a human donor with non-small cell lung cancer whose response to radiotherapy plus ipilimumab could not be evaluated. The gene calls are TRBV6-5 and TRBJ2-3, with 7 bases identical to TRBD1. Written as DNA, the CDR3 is TGTGCCAGCACAAGGGGGCGGACAGATACGCAGTATTTT. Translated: CASTRGRTDTQYF.